The rows below give T cell receptor beta chains drawn from one sample of a study of T cells in localized non-small cell lung cancer. The data were produced by immunoSEQ multiplex PCR, yet TCRdb's version contains in-frame clones alone and is incomplete. The data show approximately 1,500 clones, 36% seen once. The sequencing used lung tumor tissue, collected before any cancer treatment. Receptors were obtained from a female donor older than 55 with stage I lung adenocarcinoma. Both conserved end residues are part of each CDR3. A D gene is named only where the DNA matches it firmly. Clone size is stated in some rows and not others, as once, few, many or a class when expanded.

TRBJ2-7	TRBD1	.	TRBV19	TGTGCCAGTAGTCCTCGGACAGGGGGGAGTGAGCAGTACTTC	CASSPRTGGSEQYF
TRBJ1-2	.	few	TRBV6-7	TGTGCCAGCAGTGAAGCGGGGGGTCCCTATGGCTACACCTTC	CASSEAGGPYGYTF
TRBJ1-1	.	few	TRBV19	TGTGCCAGTAATCGAGGGCGGAACACTGAAGCTTTCTTT	CASNRGRNTEAFF
TRBJ1-2	TRBD1	few	TRBV19	TGTGCCAGTACTCCAGACAGGGGATACTCCCTGAGCTATGGCTACACCTTC	CASTPDRGYSLSYGYTF
TRBJ1-1	TRBD1	.	TRBV19	TGTGCCAGTAGTATTATCACAGGGGCGAGGAACACTGAAGCTTTCTTT	CASSIITGARNTEAFF
TRBJ2-1	.	few	TRBV11-3	TGTGCCAGCAGCTTGGTGGGGTCCTCCTACAATGAGCAGTTCTTC	CASSLVGSSYNEQFF
TRBJ2-3	.	few	TRBV19	TGTGCCAGTAGTATTTATCCCACGGAGACTAGCACAGATACGCAGTATTTT	CASSIYPTETSTDTQYF
TRBJ2-1	.	.	TRBV10-2	TGCGCCAGCAGTGAGGGGGAGAATGAGCAGTTCTTC	CASSEGENEQFF
TRBJ2-3	TRBD1	.	TRBV10-1	TGCGCCAGCAGCGAAAATCCACCGGGACAGGGTACAGATACGCAGTATTTT	CASSENPPGQGTDTQYF
TRBJ2-3	TRBD2	few	TRBV15	TGTGCCACCAGCAGAGATCTCGGCGGGGGGCCCACAGATACGCAGTATTTT	CATSRDLGGGPTDTQYF
TRBJ2-5	TRBD2	few	TRBV12-5	TGTGCTAGTGGTTTGAGTGGACTAGCGGGAGAGACCCAGTACTTC	CASGLSGLAGETQYF
TRBJ2-7	.	.	TRBV25-1	TGTGCCAGCAGTGGGAGGATTGACTACGAGCAGTACTTC	CASSGRIDYEQYF
TRBJ2-3	TRBD1	medium-sized	TRBV11-3	TGTGCCAGCAGCCTCCAGGGTGGGACAGACACTAGCACAGATACGCAGTATTTT	CASSLQGGTDTSTDTQYF
TRBJ1-2	.	.	TRBV9	TGTGCCAGCAGCGGTAACAGGGTATCCATCTCTGGCTACACCTTC	CASSGNRVSISGYTF
TRBJ1-6	TRBD1	few	TRBV11-3	TGTGCCAGCAGCTCACAGGGGAAGGGATCACCCCTCCACTTT	CASSSQGKGSPLHF
TRBJ2-3	.	.	TRBV12-5	TGTGCTAGTGGTTTGGACCAGGGAGATACGCAGTATTTT	CASGLDQGDTQYF
TRBJ2-7	TRBD2	.	TRBV6-8	TGTGCCAGCAGTTACCCTAGCGGGGGGGAACCCTACGAGCAGTACTTC	CASSYPSGGEPYEQYF
TRBJ2-1	.	.	TRBV9	TGTGCCAGCAGCGTAGGAGGAGGGACCAATGAGCAGTTCTTC	CASSVGGGTNEQFF
TRBJ2-2	.	.	TRBV14	TGTGCCAGCAGCCAATGGGGTTGGAACACCGGGGAGCTGTTTTTT	CASSQWGWNTGELFF
TRBJ2-2	TRBD1	few	TRBV4-1	TGCGCCAGCAGCCAGGGAAAGGTCGGGACAGGGGCCACCGGGGAGCTGTTTTTT	CASSQGKVGTGATGELFF
TRBJ1-2	TRBD1	.	TRBV15	TGTGCCACCAGCAGAGTTGGACAGGGGGACCCTAACTATGGCTACACCTTC	CATSRVGQGDPNYGYTF
TRBJ1-1	TRBD1	few	TRBV9	TGTGCCAGCAGCGTAGCGGCAGGGGGGCCGAACACTGAAGCTTTCTTT	CASSVAAGGPNTEAFF
TRBJ2-1	.	few	TRBV9	TGTGCCAGCAGCCGCTTGGCGGAGCATTACAATGAGCAGTTCTTC	CASSRLAEHYNEQFF
TRBJ1-3	.	few	TRBV6-7	TGTGCCAGCATCGGGATAGGGGCGATCTCTGGAAACACCATATATTTT	CASIGIGAISGNTIYF
TRBJ2-1	TRBD1	few	TRBV11-3	TGTGCCAGCGGGCCCGGGACAGGGAGGAGCAATGAGCAGTTCTTC	CASGPGTGRSNEQFF
TRBJ1-1	.	.	TRBV6-8	TGTGCCAGCAGCTCCCCGGGGCTCGGGAGGACTGAAGCTTTCTTT	CASSSPGLGRTEAFF
TRBJ2-7	TRBD2	once	TRBV10-2	TGCGCCAGCAGTGAAAGGACTAGCAACGAGCAGTACTTC	CASSERTSNEQYF
TRBJ2-1	TRBD2	.	TRBV5-1	TGCGCCAGCAGCTTGGACCCGGGACTACCGGAGCAGTTCTTC	CASSLDPGLPEQFF
TRBJ1-5	TRBD1	.	TRBV6-8	TGTGCCAGCAGTTCGTCAGGGACAGGGGGAAGCAATCAGCCCCAGCATTTT	CASSSSGTGGSNQPQHF
TRBJ2-7	.	.	TRBV18	TGTGCCAGCTCACCGACGGGATCCTACGAGCAGTACTTC	CASSPTGSYEQYF
TRBJ1-2	TRBD1	.	TRBV6-8	TGTGCCAGCAAACAGGGGCCCTATGGCTACACCTTC	CASKQGPYGYTF
TRBJ2-7	TRBD1	large	TRBV6-8	TGTGCCAGCAGTGAGACTGCCTTTGCAGGGGGCAACGAGCAGTACTTC	CASSETAFAGGNEQYF
TRBJ2-5	.	.	TRBV19	TGTGCCAGTAGTATAAGTAAAGAGACCCAGTACTTC	CASSISKETQYF
TRBJ1-2	.	.	TRBV27	TGTGCCAGCAGTTCCGGGAGGAGGGGCTACACCTTC	CASSSGRRGYTF
TRBJ1-4	.	.	TRBV2	TGTGCCAGCAAATCTGCAGGGCAGGAAAAACTGTTTTTT	CASKSAGQEKLFF
TRBJ2-1	.	.	TRBV7-5	TGTGCCAGCAGCTTAGGGGATCCAGTTTCCGGGTACAATGAGCAGTTCTTC	CASSLGDPVSGYNEQFF
TRBJ1-1	.	.	TRBV14	TGTGCCAGCAGCCAAGACTGGGGCGCCTACACTGAAGCTTTCTTT	CASSQDWGAYTEAFF
TRBJ1-6	.	.	TRBV14	TGTGCCAGCAGCCAAACAGGTTATAATTCACCCCTCCACTTT	CASSQTGYNSPLHF
TRBJ2-7	.	.	TRBV9	TGTGCCAGCAGCGTAGCTGAGGGGGAGCAGTACTTC	CASSVAEGEQYF
TRBJ1-2	.	.	TRBV14	TGTGCCAGCAGCCAAGTTGGGGGGCTCTATGGCTACACCTTC	CASSQVGGLYGYTF
TRBJ1-4	.	.	TRBV10-2	TGCGCCAGCTCCAGGGAGACCAGGGAAAAACTGTTTTTT	CASSRETREKLFF
TRBJ2-1	.	few	TRBV30	TGTGCCTGGAGTGTCGGAGAGAAGCAGTTCTTC	CAWSVGEKQFF
TRBJ2-1	.	few	TRBV6-8	TGTGCCAGTGGGCAGGGCAATTGGGAGCAGTTCTTC	CASGQGNWEQFF
TRBJ1-1	.	few	TRBV2	TGTGCCAGCAAGGGAAGCACGGGACTTACCACTGAAGCTTTCTTT	CASKGSTGLTTEAFF
TRBJ1-1	.	.	TRBV25-1	TGTGCCAGCAGTGAATTGGGCCTGACAGGGAACACTGAAGCTTTCTTT	CASSELGLTGNTEAFF
TRBJ1-5	.	few	TRBV4-1	TGCGCCAGCAGCCAAGAATGGGGGGTAAGCAATCAGCCCCAGCATTTT	CASSQEWGVSNQPQHF
TRBJ1-3	.	.	TRBV19	TGTGCCAGTATCTTACCGGGACGGAGAAACACCATATATTTT	CASILPGRRNTIYF
TRBJ1-5	.	.	TRBV6-7	TGTGCCAGCAGTGTTGAGGAGGAGCAGCCCCAGCATTTT	CASSVEEEQPQHF
TRBJ2-3	TRBD2	.	TRBV6-8	TGTGCCAGCAGAACTAGCGGGGGCACAGATACGCAGTATTTT	CASRTSGGTDTQYF
TRBJ2-1	TRBD1	medium-sized	TRBV11-3	TGTGCCAGCAGCCCCGGCTGGACAGGGAGCTACAATGAGCAGTTCTTC	CASSPGWTGSYNEQFF
TRBJ1-2	.	.	TRBV6-8	TGTGCCAGCAGTTACGGGTCAGACAGCGGCTACACCTTC	CASSYGSDSGYTF
TRBJ2-1	TRBD2	.	TRBV18	TGTGCCAGCTCACCACTAGCGGGAGGGTCGTTCTTC	CASSPLAGGSFF
TRBJ2-7	TRBD1	few	TRBV18	TGTGCCAGCTCACTCGACAGGGCGGTTTACGAGCAGTACTTC	CASSLDRAVYEQYF
TRBJ2-5	TRBD1	.	TRBV28	TGTGCCAGCAGTTCCTTTCGGGACAGGGGAGAGACCCAGTACTTC	CASSSFRDRGETQYF
TRBJ2-5	TRBD1	once	TRBV29-1	TGCAGCGCCGAGGGACAGGGGGCGGGAGAGACCCAGTACTTC	CSAEGQGAGETQYF